This T cell receptor (beta chain) is drawn from a study of blood T cell repertoires in COVID-19. In the study overall: Samples of COVID-19 (acute and convalescent) were obtained from the United States, Italy and Spain. In each case, the material was cDNA or gDNA derived from T cells, B-cell-depleted T cells, or PBMCs.

The CDR3 totals 13 residues. Germline V gene sequence: CDR1 MNHNS, CDR2 SASEGT. About this clone: At one boundary the junction diverges from the germline segment, which might be a read error.

The method was immunoSEQ multiplex PCR; TCRdb's version includes in-frame clones alone and lacks a portion of them. Of 75,000 to 95,000 clones in the sample, 80% are singletons; the top ten hold around 12%. The J gene is TRBJ1-5, the V gene TRBV6-1; D is unclear. Sequenced input: peripheral blood. This TCR was recovered from a middle-aged woman with active or convalescent COVID-19. This CDR3 reads CASSEWGGANGDF. The DNA of the CDR3 is TGTGCCAGCAGTGAATGGGGTGGCGCGAACGGGGATTTT.